The next 9 T cell receptor beta chains were all read from a single sample in a study of T-cell memory formation after mild COVID-19. TCRdb reprocessed the 5' RACE reads with MiXCR, giving one entry per CDR3 protein. The sample yields about 250,000 distinct CDR3 sequences, 15% seen once. Sequenced input: PBMCs or a T cell subset sorted from them (not recorded which). Every receptor here comes from an adult woman who had mild COVID-19 (a few samples of this study predate the infection). Cell type and time point are not known.

V is TRBV10-3 and J is TRBJ2-7; 10 nucleotides line up with TRBD2. V lost 2 bases, J lost 5 bases, and 6 bases stayed unmatched. CDR1 ENHRY and CDR2 SYGVKD come from the germline V gene. The length of the CDR3 is 15 residues. As DNA, the CDR3 is TGTGCCATCAGTGAGCCTGCAGGACTAGCGGACGAGCAGTACTTC. Translated: CAISEPAGLADEQYF.

V and J are TRBV7-2 and TRBJ2-4; D not resolved. The CDR3 consists of 14 residues. V was trimmed by 4 bases and J by 6 bases, leaving 13 bases between them. The germline V gene has CDR1 SGHTA and CDR2 FQGNSA. CDR3 protein: CASSSWSKGNIQYF. CDR3 sequence (DNA): TGTGCCAGCAGCTCTTGGTCTAAGGGAAACATTCAGTACTTC.

This clonotype was observed many times. The chain couples TRBV5-4 to TRBJ2-6, with D maybe TRBD2 (6 bases). CDR1 and CDR2 (germline): SGHNT, YYREEE (reference sequence). V was shortened by 0 bases and J by 0 bases, with 10 bases between the two germline ends. The CDR3 contains 17 residues. CDR3 sequence (DNA): TGTGCCAGCAGCTTGGTGGGGGACTTCTCTGGGGCCAACGTCCTGACTTTC. It translates to CASSLVGDFSGANVLTF.

The chain couples TRBV4-1 to TRBJ2-1, with 7 bases aligning to TRBD1. The CDR3 runs 17 residues. Germline values: CDR1 MGHRA, CDR2 YSYEKL. The ends lost 4 bases at V and 2 bases at J; junction bases unmatched: 11. Written as DNA, the CDR3 is TGCGCCAGCAGCCTAATACCCCCGAGGGGGCCCTACAATGAGCAGTTCTTC. Protein sequence: CASSLIPPRGPYNEQFF.

The chain is built from TRBV7-9 and TRBJ2-3; weak D call: TRBD2 (6 bases). Germline V gene lookup returns CDR1 SEHNR and CDR2 FQNEAQ (reference sequence). The CDR3 is 15 amino acids. Trimming took 2 bases from V and 4 from J, leaving 13 bases between them. CDR3 in DNA: TGTGCCAGCAGCTTATGGACGGGGGACGCAGATACGCAGTATTTT. Its protein is CASSLWTGDADTQYF.

This clonotype was observed a few times. The chain employs TRBV4-1 and TRBJ2-1; 7 bases are shared with TRBD2. Trimming cost V 0 bases and J 4 bases; bases outside gene matches: 9. Germline CDR1 reads MGHRA; CDR2 reads YSYEKL. This CDR3 has 17 amino acids. Here the CDR3 DNA reads TGCGCCAGCAGCCAAGAAGTTTCGACTAGCAGTTACAATGAGCAGTTCTTC. Amino acid sequence: CASSQEVSTSSYNEQFF.

This clonotype has a handful of counts. The chain employs TRBV12-3 or TRBV12-4 and TRBJ1-1; 8 bases map to TRBD1. The junction had 16 bases not matched to a gene; V was cut back by 7 bases and J by 6 bases. The CDR3 has 16 amino acids. The CDR3 is CASTFGPGQGFAEAFF. Here the CDR3 DNA reads TGTGCCAGCACCTTTGGCCCCGGACAGGGATTCGCTGAAGCTTTCTTT.

This rearrangement joins TRBV12-3 or TRBV12-4 to TRBJ1-2, with 8 nucleotides matching TRBD1. There are 16 residues in the CDR3. V dropped 3 bases and J dropped 7; count of bases not matched to a gene: 13. CDR3 protein: CASSLFRGLSFRGYTF. DNA of the CDR3: TGTGCCAGCAGTTTGTTCAGGGGGCTATCCTTCCGTGGCTACACCTTC.

CDR3 nucleotides: TGCAGTGCTAAGACAGGGGCCTACGAGCAGTACTTC. It encodes CSAKTGAYEQYF. The chain joins TRBV20-1 to TRBJ2-7; the match to TRBD1 covers 8 bases. Germline assignment: CDR1 DFQATT and CDR2 SNEGSKA (reference sequence). The trim removed 4 bases at V and 2 bases at J, leaving 1 base unmatched. The CDR3 runs 12 residues.